The 10 T cell receptor beta chains below were found in one sample sequenced in a study of spatial heterogeneity in lung cancer. Each CDR3 protein gets one entry after TCRdb re-called the 5' RACE reads with MiXCR. Here the sample spans more than 9,000 distinct CDR3 sequences, roughly 6.2% being singletons. Described time point: sample taken at primary tumor resection. Tumor, nontumor lung or frozen PBMC supplied whole RNA that was sequenced unsorted. This sample comprised normal lung tissue next to the tumor, obtained at surgery. The receptors stem from a male donor with early-stage non-small cell lung cancer.

Notes on this clonotype: Since the library was made to target alpha chains, this beta chain is a stray read and its abundance is not meaningful. This sequence joins TRBV7-2 and TRBJ1-2; TRBD1 is a possible D gene (6 bases). Trimming removed 4 bases at V and 4 bases at J, with 7 bases between. The CDR3 has 12 residues. Germline V gene sequence: CDR1 SGHTA, CDR2 FQGNSA. The DNA of the CDR3 is TGTGCCAGCAGCTCGACAGGCTATGGCTACACCTTC. This codes for CASSSTGYGYTF.

This clonotype was counted many times. Because this beta chain is a stray read in a library intended to capture alpha chains, its abundance should not be given much weight. The V and J genes are TRBV24-1 and TRBJ2-6; possibly TRBD1 for D (6 bases). Germline V CDR1 and CDR2: KGHDR, SFDVKD. The CDR3 loop spans 15 amino acids. Trimming left V 5 bases short and J 3 bases short, with 10 bases between. Written as DNA, the CDR3 is TGTGCCACCAGTGCCCCAGGGGTTGGGGCCAACGTCCTGACTTTC. Protein: CATSAPGVGANVLTF.

This clonotype was seen repeatedly, ten times or more. Because this beta chain is a stray read in a library intended to capture alpha chains, its abundance should not be given much weight. The chain's CDR3 is CASRTRAIYNSPLHF. CDR3 nucleotides: TGTGCCAGCAGAACGCGGGCTATCTATAATTCACCCCTCCACTTT. The V and J genes are TRBV27 and TRBJ1-6; no definite D call. Between the trimmed V and J ends, which lost 6 bases and 3 bases, there was a span of 12 bases. This CDR3 is 15 amino acids long. CDR1 and CDR2 (germline): MNHEY, SMNVEV (reference sequence).

This clonotype was found a few times. With the library built for alpha chains, this beta chain is off target and its frequency is not meaningful. The V call is TRBV30, the J call TRBJ2-5; no firm D call. The germline V gene encodes CDR1 GTSNPN and CDR2 SVGIG (reference sequence). Between the trimmed V and J ends, which lost 2 bases and 5 bases, there was a span of 9 bases. The CDR3 consists of 12 residues. CDR3 nucleotide sequence: TGTGCCTGGAGTTCCTTATCGGAGACCCAGTACTTC. Amino acids: CAWSSLSETQYF. Combining the CDR3 with reference TRBV30 and TRBJ2-5 gives the whole variable domain SQTIHQWPATLVQPVGSPLSLECTVEGTSNPNLYWYRQAAGRGLQLLFYSVGIGQISSEVPQNLSASRPQDRQFILSSKKLLLSDSGFYLCAWSSLSETQYFGPGTRLLVL.

With respect to this clonotype: This beta chain is an unintended read in a library built for alpha chains; its size means little. This sequence joins TRBV27 and TRBJ2-1; D perhaps matches TRBD2 (6 bases). In germline, CDR1 is MNHEY, CDR2 SMNVEV (reference sequence). This CDR3 spans 15 amino acids. V was trimmed by 7 bases and J by 0 bases, leaving 13 bases between them. CDR3 sequence (DNA): TGTGCCAGCACCCCTAGCGTTTACTCCTACAATGAGCAGTTCTTC. Translating gives CASTPSVYSYNEQFF.

This clonotype was counted at least ten times. Since the library was made to target alpha chains, this beta chain is a stray read and its abundance is not meaningful. V and J are TRBV20-1 and TRBJ1-2; 8 bases line up with TRBD1. The CDR3 length is 15 residues. Losses at the gene ends were 0 bases for V and 4 bases for J; bases not matched to a gene: 7. The V gene's germline CDR1 is DFQATT and CDR2 SNEGSKA (reference sequence). The CDR3 sequence: CSARDTDRAGYGYTF. In nucleotides, the CDR3 is TGCAGTGCTAGAGATACGGACAGGGCTGGCTATGGCTACACCTTC.

The sample holds many counts of this clonotype. Because the library targeted alpha chains, this beta chain is an off-target read whose size means little. V gene TRBV5-4 combines with J gene TRBJ2-7, with D possibly TRBD2 on 7 matching bases. Trimming took off 2 bases at V and 5 bases at J, with 14 bases between the two ends. The CDR3 is 14 residues long. The V gene's germline CDR1 is SGHNT and CDR2 YYREEE (reference sequence). The CDR3 sequence: CASSFTGRVHEQYF. The CDR3 DNA reads as TGTGCCAGCAGCTTCACAGGGAGGGTCCACGAGCAGTACTTC. Full variable domain (rest looked up from reference TRBV5-4 and TRBJ2-7): ETGVTQSPTHLIKTRGQQVTLRCSSQSGHNTVSWYQQALGQGPQFIFQYYREEENGRGNFPPRFSGLQFPNYSSELNVNALELDDSALYLCASSFTGRVHEQYFGPGTRLTVT.

Concerning this clonotype: A library made for alpha chains picked up this beta chain off target, so its size means little. The chain uses TRBV20-1 and TRBJ2-3; possibly TRBD2 for D (5 bases). V shed 6 bases and J shed 2 bases, with 18 bases lying between them. Germline assignment: CDR1 DFQATT and CDR2 SNEGSKA (reference sequence). The CDR3 has 15 amino acids. This CDR3 reads CSARTDTRTTDTQYF. As DNA, the CDR3 is TGCAGTGCCCGGACTGATACCCGGACCACAGATACGCAGTATTTT.

Ten or more counts support this clonotype. This beta chain was picked up by a library intended for alpha chains and is off target, so its count carries little meaning. This chain connects TRBV7-2 to TRBJ1-2; possibly TRBD1 for D (5 bases). This CDR3 has 14 residues. Trimming took 2 bases from V and 0 from J, leaving 7 bases between them. The germline V gene has CDR1 SGHTA and CDR2 FQGNSA. This CDR3 reads CASSLTGANYGYTF. The CDR3 DNA reads as TGTGCCAGCAGCTTAACAGGAGCTAACTATGGCTACACCTTC.

With regard to this clonotype: Because this beta chain is a stray read in a library intended to capture alpha chains, its abundance should not be given much weight. The chain uses TRBV7-9 and TRBJ1-1; D gene uncertain. V was cut by 4 bases and J by 1 base, with 7 bases left in between. CDR3 size: 13 residues. CDR1 and CDR2 from the germline V gene are SEHNR and FQNEAQ (reference sequence). The CDR3 coding sequence is TGTGCCAGCAGCTCCCAGCAGAACACTGAAGCTTTCTTT. This sequence encodes CASSSQQNTEAFF.